This T cell receptor beta chain emerged from a study of blood T cell repertoires in COVID-19. Looking at the study overall: Samples of COVID-19 (acute and convalescent) were obtained from the United States, Italy and Spain. The cDNA or gDNA used as material had been derived from T cells, B-cell-depleted T cells, or PBMCs.

CDR1 is MDHEN, CDR2 SYDVKM, per germline. This CDR3 contains 15 residues. The V segment lost 4 bases and the J segment 3 bases; nucleotides outside the gene matches: 4. Source study methods: It was from reference gene primer amplification that nucleated cell counts were estimated. Profiled with immunoSEQ multiplex PCR; TCRdb holds only in-frame clones, not every one. V, J and clone size are those of that table, while D and trimming were read from the DNA. The sample holds 55,000 to 90,000 clones, around 87% seen once. The chain has TRBV28 and TRBJ2-7; 12 bases are shared with TRBD2. The sequence derives from a man in his 70s with active COVID-19. The specimen was peripheral blood. The CDR3 sequence: CASSSPLAGGYEQYF. CDR3 in DNA: TGTGCCAGCAGTTCCCCACTAGCGGGAGGCTACGAGCAGTACTTC. Supplemented by reference TRBV28 and TRBJ2-7, the full variable domain reads DVKVTQSSRYLVKRTGEKVFLECVQDMDHENMFWYRQDPGLGLRLIYFSYDVKMKEKGDIPEGYSVSREKKERFSLILESASTNQTSMYLCASSSPLAGGYEQYFGPGTRLTVT.